Below are 30 T cell receptor beta chains sequenced from a single sample in a study of OX40 agonist ivuxolimab in advanced cancers. Here immunoSEQ multiplex PCR was the method, and the copy in TCRdb shows in-frame clones only, minus some. This repertoire shows 77,000 or so clones, about 92% found once; its top ten account for 10%. The specimen was CD4+ or CD8+ T cells sorted from blood, collected in a trial of the OX40 agonist ivuxolimab. Source of these receptors: an adult with an advanced solid tumor such as melanoma, head and neck, liver or kidney cancer.

This chain uses TRBV9 with TRBJ1-5; D might be TRBD1 (5 bases). From germline, CDR1 is SGDLS and CDR2 YYNGEE. V was cut by 3 bases and J by 0 bases, with 13 bases left in between. The CDR3 spans 16 residues. CDR3 bases: TGTGCCAGCAGCGCGGACGGCGGACATAGCAATCAGCCCCAGCATTTT. This sequence encodes CASSADGGHSNQPQHF. The whole variable domain, remainder taken from reference TRBV9 and TRBJ1-5, is DSGVTQTPKHLITATGQRVTLRCSPRSGDLSVYWYQQSLDQGLQFLIQYYNGEERAKGNILERFSAQQFPDLHSELNLSSLELGDSALYFCASSADGGHSNQPQHFGDGTRLSIL.

The chain uses TRBV4-3 and TRBJ2-1; 9 bases map to TRBD1. Germline CDR1 and CDR2: LGHNA and YSLEER. This CDR3 region has 18 residues. J was trimmed by 0 bases and V by 4 bases; bases with no gene match: 10. The chain's CDR3 is CASSLTQGADRSYNEQFF. The CDR3 nucleotides read TGCGCCAGCAGCCTTACACAGGGGGCCGATCGCTCCTACAATGAGCAGTTCTTC.

This rearrangement joins TRBV27 to TRBJ1-1; D ambiguous. The CDR3 runs 13 residues. Germline values: CDR1 MNHEY, CDR2 SMNVEV (reference sequence). V was clipped by 7 bases and J by 4 bases, with 13 bases between them. CDR3 nucleotides: TGTGCCAGCACCGCCCTGAGTGGCACTGAAGCTTTCTTT. Translated, it gives CASTALSGTEAFF.

V and J are TRBV7-8 and TRBJ1-5; TRBD1 might be the D (5 bases). CDR3 length: 14 residues. V shed 2 bases and J shed 3 bases, with 8 bases lying between them. Germline V CDR1 and CDR2: SGHVS, FQNEAQ. The CDR3, as DNA: TGTGCCAGCAGCTTAAAGGACATCAATCAGCCCCAGCATTTT. The encoded protein is CASSLKDINQPQHF.

V and J are TRBV5-1 and TRBJ2-5; D remains unclear. This CDR3 is 16 amino acids long. Looked up from germline, CDR1 is SGHRS and CDR2 is YFSETQ. Trimming removed 1 base at V and 0 bases at J, with 13 bases between. Here the CDR3 reads CASSLFWPTDQETQYF. CDR3 nucleotide sequence: TGCGCCAGCAGCTTGTTCTGGCCCACCGACCAAGAGACCCAGTACTTC.

The chain uses TRBV19 and TRBJ2-7, with D tentatively TRBD1 (6 bases). V was pared by 5 bases and J by 5 bases, with 13 bases between. Per germline, CDR1 LNHDA and CDR2 SQIVND (reference sequence). The CDR3 extends over 13 amino acids. CDR3: CASSGGPGHEQYF. CDR3 bases: TGTGCCAGTAGTGGGGGCCCAGGGCACGAGCAGTACTTC.

As DNA, the CDR3 is TGTGCCAGCAGCTCCCGTGAGGGAGTCCCTGCCTACGAGCAGTACTTC. Protein product: CASSSREGVPAYEQYF. This sequence joins TRBV7-9 and TRBJ2-7; D might be TRBD2 (5 bases). CDR1 and CDR2 from the germline V gene are SEHNR and FQNEAQ (reference sequence). V was shortened by 4 bases and J by 2 bases, with 18 bases between the two germline ends. The CDR3 runs 16 residues.

The chain joins TRBV7-9 to TRBJ2-4, with D maybe TRBD1 (5 bases). CDR1 is SEHNR, CDR2 FQNEAQ, per germline (reference sequence). The V end was cut by 5 bases, the J end by 4 bases, with 12 bases between. The CDR3 has 14 amino acids. The chain's CDR3 is CASSPVGVKNIQYF. The CDR3 region has the DNA TGTGCCAGCAGCCCCGTAGGGGTTAAAAACATTCAGTACTTC. Looking up the rest from reference TRBV7-9 and TRBJ2-4 gives the full variable domain: DTGVSQNPRHKITKRGQNVTFRCDPISEHNRLYWYRQTLGQGPEFLTYFQNEAQLEKSRLLSDRFSAERPKGSFSTLEIQRTEQGDSAMYLCASSPVGVKNIQYFGAGTRLSVL.

The rearrangement uses TRBV27 and TRBJ2-1, with D possibly called TRBD1 or TRBD2 (6 bases each). Trimming left V 2 bases short and J 7 bases short, with 9 bases between. The CDR3 extends over 13 amino acids. Germline loops: CDR1 MNHEY, CDR2 SMNVEV (reference sequence). Here the CDR3 DNA reads TGTGCCAGCAGTTTAGGAGGGGGTAATGAGCAGTTCTTC. It is translated as CASSLGGGNEQFF.

The chain has TRBV19 and TRBJ2-2, with 9 bases fitting TRBD1. The CDR3 extends over 15 amino acids. Germline-derived CDR1 and CDR2 are LNHDA and SQIVND (reference sequence). Germline trimming cut 6 bases from V and 3 bases from J; bases unmatched to any gene: 5. For the CDR3, the DNA is TGTGCCAGTAGCCCCGGGACAGGGCACACCGGGGAGCTGTTTTTT. Amino acid sequence: CASSPGTGHTGELFF.

This clone occurred once. This chain joins TRBV7-9 and TRBJ1-2, with a tentative D call TRBD1 (5 bases). The CDR3 has 16 amino acids. Germline V gives CDR1 SEHNR, CDR2 FQNEAQ (reference sequence). V was clipped by 2 bases and J by 0 bases, with 13 bases between them. The CDR3 region has the DNA TGTGCCAGCAGCTTAATGACAGCCGAAGCTAACTATGGCTACACCTTC. Its protein is CASSLMTAEANYGYTF. The full variable domain, with the rest looked up from reference TRBV7-9 and TRBJ1-2, is DTGVSQNPRHKITKRGQNVTFRCDPISEHNRLYWYRQTLGQGPEFLTYFQNEAQLEKSRLLSDRFSAERPKGSFSTLEIQRTEQGDSAMYLCASSLMTAEANYGYTFGSGTRLTVV.

The V call is TRBV5-1, the J call TRBJ1-2; 8 bases match TRBD1. The CDR3 extends over 15 amino acids. CDR1 and CDR2 (germline): SGHRS, YFSETQ. With V trimmed by 0 bases and J by 4 bases, 5 bases remained unmatched. CDR3 bases: TGCGCCAGCAGCTTGGTGGCGGACAGGGTCTATGGCTACACCTTC. Translating it yields CASSLVADRVYGYTF.

The chain carries TRBV27 and TRBJ2-7; D possibly uses TRBD1 or TRBD2 (7 bases each). CDR1 is MNHEY and CDR2 is SMNVEV in the germline V gene (reference sequence). Trimming cost V 7 bases and J 6 bases, with 16 bases left between them. The CDR3 is made up of 13 amino acids. The CDR3 protein is CASIGDYRGEQYF. The CDR3 coding sequence is TGTGCCAGCATCGGGGACTACAGGGGCGAGCAGTACTTC.

The chain recombines TRBV7-2 with TRBJ1-1; D is ambiguous. The germline V and J ends were trimmed by 1 base and 3 bases, with 15 bases remaining between them. This CDR3 is 16 amino acids long. CDR1 SGHTA and CDR2 FQGNSA come from the germline V gene. Here the CDR3 DNA reads TGTGCCAGCAGCTTAGGGCGGAGAAAGTCGGACACTGAAGCTTTCTTT. It codes for CASSLGRRKSDTEAFF.

This clone was detected once. This chain uses TRBV9 with TRBJ1-4; a weak D match, TRBD1 (5 bases). Trimming took 3 bases from V and 8 from J, leaving 14 bases between them. Germline CDR1 reads SGDLS; CDR2 reads YYNGEE. The CDR3 totals 14 residues. CDR3 nucleotide sequence: TGTGCCAGCAGCGACGGGTCCCAGGGAGAAAAACTGTTTTTT. Translated: CASSDGSQGEKLFF.

The chain couples TRBV27 to TRBJ1-4; D is unresolved. Germline V gene lookup returns CDR1 MNHEY and CDR2 SMNVEV (reference sequence). The CDR3 is 15 residues long. V was shortened by 1 base and J by 5 bases, with 11 bases between the two germline ends. The DNA of the CDR3 is TGTGCCAGCAGTTTATATGTAGGCTTCAATGAAAAACTGTTTTTT. This sequence encodes CASSLYVGFNEKLFF.

This chain connects TRBV11-2 to TRBJ2-7; a possible D gene is TRBD1 (5 bases). V was pared by 1 base and J by 3 bases, with 10 bases between. Germline V CDR1 and CDR2: SGHAT, FQNNGV. CDR3 length equals 14 residues. The DNA of the CDR3 is TGTGCCAGCAGCTTAGGTTGGCAGGGCTACGAGCAGTACTTC. Translating gives CASSLGWQGYEQYF. Combining the CDR3 with reference TRBV11-2 and TRBJ2-7 gives the whole variable domain EAGVAQSPRYKIIEKRQSVAFWCNPISGHATLYWYQQILGQGPKLLIQFQNNGVVDDSQLPKDRFSAERLKGVDSTLKIQPAKLEDSAVYLCASSLGWQGYEQYFGPGTRLTVT.

This clone was detected only once. The rearrangement joins TRBV27 to TRBJ1-4, with 8 bases aligning to TRBD1. CDR1 and CDR2 (germline): MNHEY, SMNVEV (reference sequence). The length of the CDR3 is 14 residues. Trimming took 6 bases from V and 8 from J; bases not matched to a gene: 8. In nucleotides, the CDR3 is TGTGCCAGCAGGCCAGGGGGCGCCGGGGAAAAACTGTTTTTT. Its protein is CASRPGGAGEKLFF. Drawing the rest from reference TRBV27 and TRBJ1-4, the complete variable domain is EAQVTQNPRYLITVTGKKLTVTCSQNMNHEYMSWYRQDPGLGLRQIYYSMNVEVTDKGDVPEGYKVSRKEKRNFPLILESPSPNQTSLYFCASRPGGAGEKLFFGSGTQLSVL.

The gene calls are TRBV4-1 and TRBJ2-1; D perhaps matches TRBD2 (5 bases). The germline gives CDR1 MGHRA, CDR2 YSYEKL. The CDR3 runs 13 residues. V was trimmed by 1 base and J by 12 bases, leaving 13 bases between them. The CDR3, as DNA: TGCGCCAGCAGCCAAGGGGGAGCATCTGGGCAGTTCTTC. As protein: CASSQGGASGQFF.

This chain links TRBV15 with TRBJ2-7; no clear D gene. Germline loops: CDR1 LNHNV, CDR2 YYDKDF (reference sequence). The V and J ends lost 0 bases and 3 bases respectively, with 12 bases between them. CDR3 size: 15 residues. The CDR3 region has the DNA TGTGCCACCAGCAGAGATTACGACTGGAACTACGAGCAGTACTTC. Amino acids: CATSRDYDWNYEQYF.

CDR3 protein: CASSWWTGEGGTEAFF. Written as DNA, the CDR3 is TGCGCCAGCAGCTGGTGGACAGGGGAGGGCGGCACTGAAGCTTTCTTT. The V and J genes are TRBV5-1 and TRBJ1-1; 9 nucleotides match TRBD1. With 3 bases clipped from V and 4 bases from J, the junction kept 10 bases outside the gene matches. CDR3 length: 16 amino acids. Germline V gene lookup returns CDR1 SGHRS and CDR2 YFSETQ.

The rearrangement joins TRBV7-9 to TRBJ1-6; D is ambiguous. Germline V gene data show CDR1 as SEHNR and CDR2 as FQNEAQ (reference sequence). The CDR3 consists of 12 residues. Trimming cost V 1 base and J 10 bases, with 5 bases left between them. CDR3 DNA sequence: TGTGCCAGCAGCTTAGGGCAGTCACCCCTCCACTTT. It codes for CASSLGQSPLHF. Variable domain in full (rest from reference TRBV7-9 and TRBJ1-6): DTGVSQNPRHKITKRGQNVTFRCDPISEHNRLYWYRQTLGQGPEFLTYFQNEAQLEKSRLLSDRFSAERPKGSFSTLEIQRTEQGDSAMYLCASSLGQSPLHFGNGTRLTVT.

The J gene is TRBJ2-3, the V gene TRBV9, with TRBD2 as a possible D gene (7 bases). Germline loops: CDR1 SGDLS, CDR2 YYNGEE. The CDR3 loop spans 15 amino acids. V was shortened by 5 bases and J by 3 bases, with 16 bases between the two germline ends. CDR3 amino acids: CASRGGGLRTDTQYF. The CDR3, as DNA: TGTGCCAGCAGAGGGGGGGGCCTCAGGACAGATACGCAGTATTTT.

The chain uses TRBV6-6 and TRBJ2-1, with 9 bases lining up with TRBD2. This CDR3 is built from 15 residues. V was pared by 8 bases and J by 0 bases, with 5 bases of the junction left unmatched. The germline gives CDR1 MNHNY, CDR2 SVGAGI (reference sequence). The CDR3 sequence is CASLSGGLSYNEQFF. DNA for the CDR3: TGTGCCAGCTTGAGCGGGGGGCTCTCCTACAATGAGCAGTTCTTC.

This clone was counted a single time. The rearrangement joins TRBV9 to TRBJ1-3, with no clear D. Germline V gene sequence: CDR1 SGDLS, CDR2 YYNGEE. CDR3 size: 14 residues. Trimming shortened V by 4 bases and J by 4 bases, and 12 bases separated the two germline ends. CDR3 loop: CASSLHGGGNTIYF. CDR3 in DNA: TGTGCCAGCAGCTTACACGGCGGAGGAAACACCATATATTTT. The complete variable domain, with remaining parts taken from reference TRBV9 and TRBJ1-3, reads DSGVTQTPKHLITATGQRVTLRCSPRSGDLSVYWYQQSLDQGLQFLIQYYNGEERAKGNILERFSAQQFPDLHSELNLSSLELGDSALYFCASSLHGGGNTIYFGEGSWLTVV.

The CDR3: CAISEGNGGYTEAFF. DNA of the CDR3: TGTGCCATCAGTGAAGGAAATGGGGGGTACACTGAAGCTTTCTTT. The chain joins TRBV10-3 to TRBJ1-1; perhaps TRBD1 as D (5 bases). Germline CDR1 ENHRY, CDR2 SYGVKD. There are 15 residues in the CDR3. V was shortened by 3 bases and J by 3 bases, with 14 bases between the two germline ends.

V and J are TRBV7-6 and TRBJ1-2; possibly TRBD1 for D (5 bases). V was clipped by 5 bases and J by 4 bases, with 11 bases between them. CDR3 length equals 13 residues. Germline V lookup: CDR1 SGHVS, CDR2 FNYEAQ. CDR3 region: CASSGATSYGYTF. The CDR3 DNA follows: TGTGCCAGCAGCGGGGCTACGTCCTATGGCTACACCTTC.

The chain is built from TRBV6-5 and TRBJ2-3; D is unresolved. This CDR3 is built from 14 residues. Germline V lookup: CDR1 MNHEY, CDR2 SVGAGI. The V gene lost 3 bases and the J gene lost 4 bases, with 11 bases spanning the gap. CDR3 nucleotides: TGTGCCAGCAGTTATGGGGTTATCGCAGATACGCAGTATTTT. The encoded protein is CASSYGVIADTQYF.

This chain joins TRBV10-2 and TRBJ2-7; D unclear. V was cut by 5 bases and J by 2 bases, with 7 bases left in between. CDR3 length equals 12 residues. The germline V gene encodes CDR1 WSHSY and CDR2 SAAADI. CDR3 in DNA: TGCGCCAGCAGTAAGGGTCCCTACGAGCAGTACTTC. The encoded protein is CASSKGPYEQYF.

This rearrangement joins TRBV9 to TRBJ2-7; 10 nucleotides line up with TRBD1. Losses at the gene ends were 4 bases for V and 3 bases for J; bases not matched to a gene: 7. The CDR3 loop spans 15 amino acids. In germline, CDR1 is SGDLS, CDR2 YYNGEE. In nucleotides, the CDR3 is TGTGCCAGCAGCCCCATTGGGACAGGGGACTACGAGCAGTACTTC. Its protein is CASSPIGTGDYEQYF.